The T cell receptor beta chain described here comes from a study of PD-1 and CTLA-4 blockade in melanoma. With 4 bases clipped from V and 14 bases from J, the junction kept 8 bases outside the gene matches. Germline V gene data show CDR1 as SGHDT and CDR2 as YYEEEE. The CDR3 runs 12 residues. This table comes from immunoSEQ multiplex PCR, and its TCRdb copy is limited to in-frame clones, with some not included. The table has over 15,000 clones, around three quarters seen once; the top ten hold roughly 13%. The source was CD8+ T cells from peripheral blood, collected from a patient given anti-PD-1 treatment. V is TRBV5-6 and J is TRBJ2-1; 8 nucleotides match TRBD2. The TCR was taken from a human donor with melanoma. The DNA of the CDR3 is TGTGCCAGCAGCCCAACTAGCGGAAAGGAGTTCTTC. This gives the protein CASSPTSGKEFF. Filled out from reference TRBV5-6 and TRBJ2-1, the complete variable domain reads DAGVTQSPTHLIKTRGQQVTLRCSPKSGHDTVSWYQQALGQGPQFIFQYYEEEERQRGNFPDRFSGHQFPNYSSELNVNALLLGDSALYLCASSPTSGKEFFGPGTRLTVL.